Below, one TCR beta chain is given with its context. Sequencing was performed with immunoSEQ multiplex PCR; in TCRdb, only in-frame clones are kept and a portion is missing. The data hold roughly 320,000 clones, with roughly 90% observed a single time. This sample is drawn from a study of blood T cell repertoires in COVID-19. Deletions cut 1 base from V and 6 bases from J, with 16 bases between. Germline CDR1 KGHSH, CDR2 LQKENI. The CDR3 is made up of 15 amino acids. The TCR sequence derives from a woman aged 30 to 39 who had been exposed to COVID-19. What was sequenced was PBMCs or T cells enriched from blood (not recorded which). The chain recombines TRBV18 with TRBJ2-7; possibly TRBD1 for D (6 bases). The CDR3 reads CASSPQGVDPFEQYF. The CDR3 DNA reads TGTGCCAGCTCACCACAGGGGGTGGACCCTTTCGAGCAGTACTTC.